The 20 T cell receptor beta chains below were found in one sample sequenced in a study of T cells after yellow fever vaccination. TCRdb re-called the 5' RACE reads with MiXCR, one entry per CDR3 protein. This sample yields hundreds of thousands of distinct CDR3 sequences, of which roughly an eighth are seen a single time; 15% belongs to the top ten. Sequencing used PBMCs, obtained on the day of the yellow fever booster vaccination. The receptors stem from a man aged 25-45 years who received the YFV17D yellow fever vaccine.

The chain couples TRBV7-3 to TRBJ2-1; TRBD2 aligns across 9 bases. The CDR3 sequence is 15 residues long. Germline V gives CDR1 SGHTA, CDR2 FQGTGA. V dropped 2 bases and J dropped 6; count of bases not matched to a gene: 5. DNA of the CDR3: TGTGCCAGCAGCTTATCTAGCGGGACGGGCAATGAGCAGTTCTTC. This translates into CASSLSSGTGNEQFF.

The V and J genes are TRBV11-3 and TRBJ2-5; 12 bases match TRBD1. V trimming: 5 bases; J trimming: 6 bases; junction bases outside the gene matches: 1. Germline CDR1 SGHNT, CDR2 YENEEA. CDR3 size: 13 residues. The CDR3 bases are TGTGCCAGCAGCCGGGACAGGGGGCAGACCCAGTACTTC. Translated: CASSRDRGQTQYF. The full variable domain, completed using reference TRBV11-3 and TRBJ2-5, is EAGVVQSPRYKIIEKKQPVAFWCNPISGHNTLYWYLQNLGQGPELLIRYENEEAVDDSQLPKDRFSAERLKGVDSTLKIQPAELGDSAVYLCASSRDRGQTQYFGPGTRLLVL.

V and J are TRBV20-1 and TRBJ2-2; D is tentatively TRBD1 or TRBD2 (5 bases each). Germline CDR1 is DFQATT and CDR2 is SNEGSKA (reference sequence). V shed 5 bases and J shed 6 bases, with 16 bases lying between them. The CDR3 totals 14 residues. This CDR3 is CSAPRGTAPGELFF. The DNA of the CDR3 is TGCAGTGCTCCGCGAGGGACGGCCCCCGGGGAGCTGTTTTTT.

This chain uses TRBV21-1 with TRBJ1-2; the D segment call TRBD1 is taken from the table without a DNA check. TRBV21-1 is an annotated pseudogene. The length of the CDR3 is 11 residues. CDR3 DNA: TGTGCCAGCGGGGGGGTCGGGGGCTACACCTTC. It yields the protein CASGGVGGYTF.

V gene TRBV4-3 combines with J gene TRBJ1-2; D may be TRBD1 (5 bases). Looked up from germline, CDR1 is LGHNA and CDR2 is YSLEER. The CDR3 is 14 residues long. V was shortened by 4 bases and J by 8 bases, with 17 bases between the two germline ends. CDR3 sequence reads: CASSPRDLLGGYTF. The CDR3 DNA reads TGCGCCAGCAGCCCGCGGGACCTCCTAGGCGGCTACACCTTC.

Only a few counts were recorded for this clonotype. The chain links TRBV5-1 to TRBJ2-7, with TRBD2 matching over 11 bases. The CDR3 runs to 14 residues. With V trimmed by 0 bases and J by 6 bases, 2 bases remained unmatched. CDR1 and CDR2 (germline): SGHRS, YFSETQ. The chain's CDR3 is CASSLALAGGEQYF. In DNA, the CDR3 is TGCGCCAGCAGCTTGGCGCTAGCGGGAGGCGAGCAGTACTTC.

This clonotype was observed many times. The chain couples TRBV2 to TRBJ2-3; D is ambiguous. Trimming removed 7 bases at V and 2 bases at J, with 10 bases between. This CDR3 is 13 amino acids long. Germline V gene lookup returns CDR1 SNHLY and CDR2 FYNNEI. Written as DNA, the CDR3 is TGTGCCAGCACCTTCCAAGCCACAGATACGCAGTATTTT. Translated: CASTFQATDTQYF. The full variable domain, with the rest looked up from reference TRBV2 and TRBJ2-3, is EPEVTQTPSHQVTQMGQEVILRCVPISNHLYFYWYRQILGQKVEFLVSFYNNEISEKSEIFDDQFSVERPDGSNFTLKIRSTKLEDSAMYFCASTFQATDTQYFGPGTRLTVL.

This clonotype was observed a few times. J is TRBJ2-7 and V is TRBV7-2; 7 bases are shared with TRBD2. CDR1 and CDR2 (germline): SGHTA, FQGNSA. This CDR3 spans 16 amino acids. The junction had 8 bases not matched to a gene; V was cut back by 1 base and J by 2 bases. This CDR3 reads CASSLVKRDFTYEQYF. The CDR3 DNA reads TGTGCCAGCAGCTTAGTTAAGCGGGACTTTACCTACGAGCAGTACTTC.

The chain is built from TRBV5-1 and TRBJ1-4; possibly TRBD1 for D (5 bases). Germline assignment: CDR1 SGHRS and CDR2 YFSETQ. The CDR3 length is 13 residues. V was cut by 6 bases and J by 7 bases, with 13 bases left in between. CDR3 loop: CASTRGEGEKLFF. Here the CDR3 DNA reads TGCGCCAGCACTCGGGGGGAAGGTGAAAAACTGTTTTTT.

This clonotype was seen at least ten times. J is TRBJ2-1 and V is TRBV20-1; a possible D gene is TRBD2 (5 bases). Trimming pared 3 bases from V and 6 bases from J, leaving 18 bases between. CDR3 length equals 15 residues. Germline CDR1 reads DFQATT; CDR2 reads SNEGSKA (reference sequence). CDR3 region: CSASSPTSQVNEQFF. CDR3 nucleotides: TGCAGTGCTAGCAGCCCTACTAGTCAGGTCAATGAGCAGTTCTTC.

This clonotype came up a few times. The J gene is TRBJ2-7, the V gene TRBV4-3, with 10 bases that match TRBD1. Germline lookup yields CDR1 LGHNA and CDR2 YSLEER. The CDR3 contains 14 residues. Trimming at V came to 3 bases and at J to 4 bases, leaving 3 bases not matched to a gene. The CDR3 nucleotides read TGCGCCAGCAGCCATGGGGACAGGGGATACGAGCAGTACTTC. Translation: CASSHGDRGYEQYF.

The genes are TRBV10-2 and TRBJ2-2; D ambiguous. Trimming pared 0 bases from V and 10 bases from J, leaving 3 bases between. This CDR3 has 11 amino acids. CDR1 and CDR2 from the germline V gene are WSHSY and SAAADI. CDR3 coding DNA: TGCGCCAGCAGTGAGTCCGTGGAGCTGTTTTTT. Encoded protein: CASSESVELFF.

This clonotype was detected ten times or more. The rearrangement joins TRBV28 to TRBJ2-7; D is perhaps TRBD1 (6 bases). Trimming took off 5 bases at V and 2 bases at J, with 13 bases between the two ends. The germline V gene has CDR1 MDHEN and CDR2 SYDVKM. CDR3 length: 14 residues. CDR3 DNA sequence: TGTGCCAGCAGTCGAATAGGACAGACCTACGAGCAGTACTTC. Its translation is CASSRIGQTYEQYF.

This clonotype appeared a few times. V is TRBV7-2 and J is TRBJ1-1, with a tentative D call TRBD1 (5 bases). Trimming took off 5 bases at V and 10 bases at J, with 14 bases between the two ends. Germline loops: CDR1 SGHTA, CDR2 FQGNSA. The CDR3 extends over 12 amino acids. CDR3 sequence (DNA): TGTGCCAGCAGCGTCCCCCCTCAGGGAGCTTTCTTT. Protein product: CASSVPPQGAFF.

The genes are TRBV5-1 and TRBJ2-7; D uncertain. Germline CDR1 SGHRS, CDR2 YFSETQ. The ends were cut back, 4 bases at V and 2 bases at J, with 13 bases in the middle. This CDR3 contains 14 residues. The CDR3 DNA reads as TGCGCCAGCAGCCGCCCCGAACAGCCCTACGAGCAGTACTTC. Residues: CASSRPEQPYEQYF. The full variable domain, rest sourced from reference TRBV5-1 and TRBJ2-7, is KAGVTQTPRYLIKTRGQQVTLSCSPISGHRSVSWYQQTPGQGLQFLFEYFSETQRNKGNFPGRFSGRQFSNSRSEMNVSTLELGDSALYLCASSRPEQPYEQYFGPGTRLTVT.

CDR3 sequence: CSATGLAGHTGELFF. Written as DNA, the CDR3 is TGCAGTGCAACCGGACTAGCGGGACACACCGGGGAGCTGTTTTTT. This chain connects TRBV20-1 to TRBJ2-2; the match to TRBD2 covers 12 bases. The CDR3 has 15 amino acids. In germline, CDR1 is DFQATT, CDR2 SNEGSKA (reference sequence). With 6 bases clipped from V and 3 bases from J, the junction kept 5 bases outside the gene matches.

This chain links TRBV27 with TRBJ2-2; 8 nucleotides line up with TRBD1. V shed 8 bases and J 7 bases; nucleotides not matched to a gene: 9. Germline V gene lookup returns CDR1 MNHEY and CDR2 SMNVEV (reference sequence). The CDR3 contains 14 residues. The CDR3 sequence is CASAKPGGNGELFF. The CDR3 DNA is TGTGCCAGCGCTAAACCAGGGGGCAACGGGGAGCTGTTTTTT.

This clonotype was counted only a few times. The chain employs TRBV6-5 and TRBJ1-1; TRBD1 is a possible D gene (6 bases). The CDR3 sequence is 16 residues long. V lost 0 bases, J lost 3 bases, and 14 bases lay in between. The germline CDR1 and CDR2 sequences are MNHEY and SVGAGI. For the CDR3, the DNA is TGTGCCAGCAGTTACTCGTACGGGGGCAGGGACACTGAAGCTTTCTTT. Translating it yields CASSYSYGGRDTEAFF.

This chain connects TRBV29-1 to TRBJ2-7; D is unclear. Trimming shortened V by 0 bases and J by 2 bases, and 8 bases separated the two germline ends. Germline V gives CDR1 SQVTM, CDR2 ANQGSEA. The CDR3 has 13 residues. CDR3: CSVEDDTTYEQYF. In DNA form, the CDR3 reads TGCAGCGTTGAAGATGACACTACCTACGAGCAGTACTTC.

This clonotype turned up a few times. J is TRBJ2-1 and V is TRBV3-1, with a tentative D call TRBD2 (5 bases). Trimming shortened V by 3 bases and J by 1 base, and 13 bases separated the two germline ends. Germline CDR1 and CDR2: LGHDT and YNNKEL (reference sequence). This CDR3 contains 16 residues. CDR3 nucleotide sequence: TGTGCCAGCAGCCACCTCCGCGGACTGTCCTACAATGAGCAGTTCTTC. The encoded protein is CASSHLRGLSYNEQFF.